The 5 T cell receptor beta chains below were found in one sample sequenced in a study of human T cells and chemical hapten exposure. The time point was: patch test 1, 2 weeks after DPC sensitization. Treatment specified: therapeutic diphenylcyclopropenone sensitization with weekly scalp DPC. TCRdb fed the RACE reads into MiXCR, producing one record per CDR3 protein. The sample has over 45,000 distinct CDR3 sequences, about a tenth seen once; the top ten hold roughly 14%. This material consisted of whole blood, taken in connection with sensitization to the hapten diphenylcyclopropenone (DPC). These receptors all come from a middle-aged woman with alopecia areata. Some clones in this sample may be carry-over from other donors' samples.

This clonotype was seen at least ten times. This chain joins TRBV4-1 and TRBJ1-5, with a possible D match to TRBD1 (5 bases). Germline V gene sequence: CDR1 MGHRA, CDR2 YSYEKL. This CDR3 comprises 15 residues. With 1 base removed from V and 9 bases from J, the gap between germline ends came to 16 bases. DNA for the CDR3: TGCGCCAGCAGCCAAGTTGGGGCCAATCCCCGGCCCCAGCATTTT. It translates to CASSQVGANPRPQHF.

There are many counts of this clonotype. The CDR3 DNA is TGTGCCAGCAGCTTTTCTAGCGGGAGCCGCACAGATACGCAGTATTTT. It codes for CASSFSSGSRTDTQYF. The gene calls are TRBV5-5 and TRBJ2-3, with 10 bases fitting TRBD2. V was clipped by 2 bases and J by 1 base; unmatched bases: 4. Looked up from germline, CDR1 is SGHKS and CDR2 is YYEKEE (reference sequence). The CDR3 contains 16 residues.

As for this clonotype: This may be a read error, as it is one base from a much larger clone. The gene calls are TRBV4-2 and TRBJ1-6; D may be TRBD1 (5 bases). Per the germline V gene, CDR1 is LGHNA and CDR2 is YNFKEQ. The CDR3 is 14 amino acids. CDR3 in amino acids: CANSTAGGNSPLHF. The CDR3 DNA reads as TGTGCCAACAGCACGGCCGGGGGTAACTCACCCCTCCACTTT.

This clonotype has a count of ten or more. This chain links TRBV7-7 with TRBJ2-3; 8 positions match TRBD2. Per germline, CDR1 SSHAT and CDR2 FNYEAQ (reference sequence). The trim removed 4 bases at V and 6 bases at J, leaving 3 bases unmatched. The CDR3 spans 13 residues. CDR3 bases: TGTGCCAGCAGCTCGGGGGGGCCGGATACGCAGTATTTT. Translation: CASSSGGPDTQYF. Full variable domain (missing parts from reference TRBV7-7 and TRBJ2-3): GAGVSQSPRYKVTKRGQDVTLRCDPISSHATLYWYQQALGQGPEFLTYFNYEAQPDKSGLPSDRFSAERPEGSISTLTIQRTEQRDSAMYRCASSSGGPDTQYFGPGTRLTVL.

The gene calls are TRBV7-9 and TRBJ2-7, with 10 bases fitting TRBD1. CDR1 SEHNR and CDR2 FQNEAQ come from the germline V gene (reference sequence). Trimming at V came to 6 bases and at J to 5 bases, leaving 13 bases not matched to a gene. The CDR3 runs to 16 residues. The CDR3, as DNA: TGTGCCAGCAGTCCTCAAGAACCCGGGACAGGGGACGAGCAGTACTTC. Translating gives CASSPQEPGTGDEQYF. The full variable domain, its missing parts supplied by reference TRBV7-9 and TRBJ2-7, is DTGVSQNPRHKITKRGQNVTFRCDPISEHNRLYWYRQTLGQGPEFLTYFQNEAQLEKSRLLSDRFSAERPKGSFSTLEIQRTEQGDSAMYLCASSPQEPGTGDEQYFGPGTRLTVT.